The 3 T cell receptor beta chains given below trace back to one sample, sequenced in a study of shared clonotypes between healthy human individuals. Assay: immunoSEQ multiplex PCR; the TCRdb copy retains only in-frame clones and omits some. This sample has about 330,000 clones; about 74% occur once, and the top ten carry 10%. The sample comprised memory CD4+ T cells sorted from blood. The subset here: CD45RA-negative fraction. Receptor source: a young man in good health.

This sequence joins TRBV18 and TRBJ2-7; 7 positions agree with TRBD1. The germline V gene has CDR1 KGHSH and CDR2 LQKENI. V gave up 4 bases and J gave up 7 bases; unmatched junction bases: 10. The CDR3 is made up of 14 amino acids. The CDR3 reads CASSRSGTEGEQYF. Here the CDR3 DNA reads TGTGCCAGCTCACGTTCCGGGACAGAGGGGGAGCAGTACTTC. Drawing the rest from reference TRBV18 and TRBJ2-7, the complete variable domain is NAGVMQNPRHLVRRRGQEARLRCSPMKGHSHVYWYRQLPEEGLKFMVYLQKENIIDESGMPKERFSAEFPKEGPSILRIQQVVRGDSAAYFCASSRSGTEGEQYFGPGTRLTVT.

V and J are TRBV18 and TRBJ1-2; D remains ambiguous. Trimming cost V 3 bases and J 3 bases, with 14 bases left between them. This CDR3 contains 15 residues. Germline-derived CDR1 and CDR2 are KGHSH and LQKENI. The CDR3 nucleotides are TGTGCCAGCTCACCTAGGCAGGATTACTACTATGGCTACACCTTC. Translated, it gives CASSPRQDYYYGYTF.

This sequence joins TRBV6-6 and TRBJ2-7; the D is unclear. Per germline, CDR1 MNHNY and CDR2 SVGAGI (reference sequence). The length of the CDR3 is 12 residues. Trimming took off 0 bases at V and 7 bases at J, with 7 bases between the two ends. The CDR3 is CASSYSTSEQYF. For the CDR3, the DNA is TGTGCCAGCAGTTACTCGACATCTGAGCAGTACTTC.